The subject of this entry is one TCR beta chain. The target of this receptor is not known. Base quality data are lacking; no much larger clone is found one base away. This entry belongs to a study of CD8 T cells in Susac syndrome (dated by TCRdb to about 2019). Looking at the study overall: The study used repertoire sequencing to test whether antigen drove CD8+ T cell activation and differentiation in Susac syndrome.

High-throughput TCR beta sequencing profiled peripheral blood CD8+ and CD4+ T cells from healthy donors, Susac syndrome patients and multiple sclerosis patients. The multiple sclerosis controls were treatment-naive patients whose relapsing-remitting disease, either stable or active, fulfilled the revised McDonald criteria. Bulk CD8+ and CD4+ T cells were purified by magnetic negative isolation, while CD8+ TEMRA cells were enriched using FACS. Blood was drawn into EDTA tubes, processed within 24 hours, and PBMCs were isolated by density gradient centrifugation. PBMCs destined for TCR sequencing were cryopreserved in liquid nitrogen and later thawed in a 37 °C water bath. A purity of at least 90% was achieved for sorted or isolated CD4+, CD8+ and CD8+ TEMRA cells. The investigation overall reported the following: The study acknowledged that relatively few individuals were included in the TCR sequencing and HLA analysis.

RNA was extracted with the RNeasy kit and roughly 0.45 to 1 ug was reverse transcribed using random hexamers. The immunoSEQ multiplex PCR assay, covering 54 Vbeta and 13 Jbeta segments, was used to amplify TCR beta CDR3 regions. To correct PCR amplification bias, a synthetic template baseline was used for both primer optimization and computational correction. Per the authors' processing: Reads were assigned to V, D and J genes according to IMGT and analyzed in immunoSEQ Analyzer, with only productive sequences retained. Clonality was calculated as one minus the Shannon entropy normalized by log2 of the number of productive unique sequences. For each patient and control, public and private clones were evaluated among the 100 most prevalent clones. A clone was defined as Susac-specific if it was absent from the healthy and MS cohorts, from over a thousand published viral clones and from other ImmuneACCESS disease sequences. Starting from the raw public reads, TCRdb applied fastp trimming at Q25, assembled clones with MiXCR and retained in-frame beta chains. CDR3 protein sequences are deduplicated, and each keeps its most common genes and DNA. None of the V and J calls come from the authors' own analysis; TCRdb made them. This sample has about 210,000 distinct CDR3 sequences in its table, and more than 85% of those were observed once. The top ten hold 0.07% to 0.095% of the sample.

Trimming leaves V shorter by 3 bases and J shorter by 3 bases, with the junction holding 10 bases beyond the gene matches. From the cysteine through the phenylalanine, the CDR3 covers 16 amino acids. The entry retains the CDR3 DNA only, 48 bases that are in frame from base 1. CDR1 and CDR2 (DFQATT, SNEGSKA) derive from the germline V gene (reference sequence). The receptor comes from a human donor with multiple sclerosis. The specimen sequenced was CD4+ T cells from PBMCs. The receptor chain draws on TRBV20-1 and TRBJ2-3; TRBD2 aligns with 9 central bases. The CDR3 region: CSASGWLAGTTDTQYF. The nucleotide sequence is TGCAGTGCTAGTGGTTGGCTAGCGGGGACGACAGATACGCAGTATTTT.